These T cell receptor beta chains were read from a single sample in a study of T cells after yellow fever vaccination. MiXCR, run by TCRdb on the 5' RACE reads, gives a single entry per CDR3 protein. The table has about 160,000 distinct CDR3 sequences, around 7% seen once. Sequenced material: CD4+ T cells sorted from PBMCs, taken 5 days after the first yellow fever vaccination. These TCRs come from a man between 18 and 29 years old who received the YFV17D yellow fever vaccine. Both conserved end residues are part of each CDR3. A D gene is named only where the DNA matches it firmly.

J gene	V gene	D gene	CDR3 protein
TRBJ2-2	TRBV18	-	CASSLPSGGGAGELFF
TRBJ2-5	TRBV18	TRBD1	CASSPDRVGETQYF
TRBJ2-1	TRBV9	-	CASSVGSGGEQFF
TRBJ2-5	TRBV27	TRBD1	CASSKRQGGNQETQYF
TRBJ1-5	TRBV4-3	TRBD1	CASSSDRASQPQHF
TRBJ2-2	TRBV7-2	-	CASSLGPVGGELFF
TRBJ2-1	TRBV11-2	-	CASSPQGRWLWAYNEQFF
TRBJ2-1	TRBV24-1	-	CATSRSYNEQFF
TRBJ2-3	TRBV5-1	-	CASSGDGTDTQYF
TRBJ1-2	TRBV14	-	CASSQVGAEWGYTF
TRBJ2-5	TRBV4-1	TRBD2	CASSHGLAGGLGEETQYF
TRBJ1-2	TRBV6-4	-	CASSKEPGNYGYTF
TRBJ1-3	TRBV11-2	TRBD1	CASSPWTGDTIYF
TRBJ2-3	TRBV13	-	CASCLGQGTDTQYF
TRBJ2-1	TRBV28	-	CASSPTGVLVYNEQFF
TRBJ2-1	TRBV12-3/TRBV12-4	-	CASSLRQRDEQFF
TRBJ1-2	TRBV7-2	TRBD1	CASSLGSGQAIYGYTF
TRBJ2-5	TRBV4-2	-	CASSQEGPWTGETQYF
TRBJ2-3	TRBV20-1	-	CSARSSGDTQYF
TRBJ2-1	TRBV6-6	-	CASRTFNEQFF
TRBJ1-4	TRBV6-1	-	CASSPQYPTNEKLFF
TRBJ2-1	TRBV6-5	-	CASSSLFNEQFF
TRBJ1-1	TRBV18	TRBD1	CASSPPRTGAFF
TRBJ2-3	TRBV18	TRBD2	CASSPLLAETDTQYF
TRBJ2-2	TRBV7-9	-	CASSSPPGAVNTGELFF
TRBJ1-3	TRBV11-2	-	CASSTRTTGNTIYF
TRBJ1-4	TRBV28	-	CASQGEKLFF
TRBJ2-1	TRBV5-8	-	CASSLAFRSSFNEQFF
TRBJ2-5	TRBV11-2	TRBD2	CASSFGPQGGGETQYF
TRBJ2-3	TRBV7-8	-	CASSTDVSTQYF
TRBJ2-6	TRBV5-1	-	CASSLAVLSGANVLTF